The clone carrying this T cell receptor beta chain appeared a few times. Its antigen is undetermined. This entry comes from a study of cytomegalovirus exposure and HLA in healthy donors. Study findings and constraints: A few chains tied to CMV proved CMV antigen-specific in vitro. DRB1 showed the most TCR associations and HLA-C the fewest in a later analysis, as rates varied by HLA locus. Fewer N-insertions (relative to the approximately 700-donor mean) were reportedly seen in an Asian-associated ancestry cluster in a later analysis.

It was with 60 Vbeta and 13 Jbeta primers that the PCR ran. In the authors' methods: An analysis that came later counted roughly 80 million unique TCR beta chains, 9 million to 12 million shared. The repertoire was sequenced with immunoSEQ multiplex PCR; TCRdb's copy has only in-frame clones and lacks some. Clone size and V and J calls were adopted from that table, with D and trimming inferred from the DNA. The sample includes about 100,000 clones, approximately 80% of them seen just once. Germline V gene data show CDR1 as SGDLS and CDR2 as YYNGEE. Between the trimmed V and J ends, which lost 0 bases and 2 bases, there was a span of 17 bases. This CDR3 has 17 amino acids.

The sample consisted of PBMCs. This chain joins TRBV9 and TRBJ2-5; possible D gene TRBD2, 6 bases. This TCR was sampled from a woman between 55 and 75 years old in good health and CMV-seronegative. This CDR3 reads CASSVGSQGGMQETQYF. The CDR3 bases are TGTGCCAGCAGCGTAGGGAGTCAGGGCGGGATGCAAGAGACCCAGTACTTC.